This T cell receptor beta chain derives from a study of CXCR3-negative and CXCR3-positive naive CD8 T cells. General study results and limits: CXCR3-positive naive cells had more hydrophobic TRB CDR3s than CXCR3-negative naive cells.

The CDR3 runs 13 residues. In germline, CDR1 is SQVTM, CDR2 ANQGSEA. 5' RACE with UMI labels generated the TRB cDNA libraries. TCRdb reprocessed the 5' RACE reads and stores each CDR3 protein as one record, lacking DNA. The sample totals some 150,000 distinct CDR3 sequences. Details on this clonotype: The antigen is unknown.

The chain joins TRBV29-1 to TRBJ2-1; the TCRdb call, TRBD2, lacks DNA for checking. The sequencing input was naive CXCR3+ CD8+ T cells from blood. Subset specified: CD45RO-CCR7+CD27+CD95- naive CD8+ T cells expressing CXCR3 (TNR3+). This TCR came from a human donor in good health. Some clones in this sample may be carry-over from other donors' samples. CDR3 sequence: CSVGTTRDNEQFF.